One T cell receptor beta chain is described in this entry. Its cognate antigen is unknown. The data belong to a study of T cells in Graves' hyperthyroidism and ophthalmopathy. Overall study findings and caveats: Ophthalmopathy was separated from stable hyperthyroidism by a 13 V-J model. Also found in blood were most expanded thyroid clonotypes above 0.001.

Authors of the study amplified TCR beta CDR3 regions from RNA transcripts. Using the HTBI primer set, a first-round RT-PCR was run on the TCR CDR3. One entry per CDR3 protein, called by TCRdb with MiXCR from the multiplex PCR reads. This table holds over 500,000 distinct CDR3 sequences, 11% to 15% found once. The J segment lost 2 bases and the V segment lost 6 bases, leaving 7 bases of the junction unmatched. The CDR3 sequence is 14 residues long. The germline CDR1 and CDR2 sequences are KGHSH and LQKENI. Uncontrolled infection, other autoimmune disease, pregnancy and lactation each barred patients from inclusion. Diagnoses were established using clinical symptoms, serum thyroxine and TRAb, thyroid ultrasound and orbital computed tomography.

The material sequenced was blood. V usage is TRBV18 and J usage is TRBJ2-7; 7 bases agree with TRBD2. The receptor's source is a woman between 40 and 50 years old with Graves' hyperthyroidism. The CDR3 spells CASSDASGTYEQYF. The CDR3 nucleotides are TGTGCCAGCTCCGATGCTAGCGGCACCTACGAGCAGTACTTC.